This TCR beta chain was obtained from a study of blood T cell repertoires in COVID-19. Overall study: From the United States, Italy and Spain came samples of acute and convalescent COVID-19. In each case, the material was cDNA or gDNA derived from T cells, B-cell-depleted T cells, or PBMCs.

Here immunoSEQ multiplex PCR was the method, and the copy in TCRdb shows in-frame clones only, minus some. The sample lists approximately 450,000 clones, 80% to 90% occurring once. Trimming pared 0 bases from V and 3 bases from J, leaving 9 bases between. CDR1 SEHNR and CDR2 FQNEAQ come from the germline V gene (reference sequence). This CDR3 is built from 14 residues. The study recruited people aged roughly 18 to 100 years across approximately 24 US areas. Two negative PCRs, clearance, or symptom resolution characterized the recovered Cohort 3 donors. The sequence derives from a man younger than 45 who had recovered from COVID-19. The sample consisted of PBMCs or T cells enriched from blood (not recorded which). This chain joins TRBV7-9 and TRBJ2-7; a weak D match, TRBD1 (5 bases). Here the CDR3 reads CASSLAFRDYEQYF. The CDR3 DNA follows: TGTGCCAGCAGCTTAGCGTTCAGGGACTACGAGCAGTACTTC.